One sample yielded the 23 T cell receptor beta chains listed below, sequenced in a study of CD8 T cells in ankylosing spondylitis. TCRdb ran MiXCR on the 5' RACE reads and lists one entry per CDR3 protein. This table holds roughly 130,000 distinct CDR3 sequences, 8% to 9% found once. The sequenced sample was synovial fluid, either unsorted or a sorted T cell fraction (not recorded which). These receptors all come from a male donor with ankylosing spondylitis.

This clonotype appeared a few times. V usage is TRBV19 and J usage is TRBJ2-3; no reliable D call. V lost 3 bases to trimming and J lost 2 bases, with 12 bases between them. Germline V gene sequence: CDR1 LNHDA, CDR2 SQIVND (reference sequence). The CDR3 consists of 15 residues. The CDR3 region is CASSILGLPTDTQYF. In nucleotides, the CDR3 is TGTGCCAGTAGTATTTTGGGGTTACCCACAGATACGCAGTATTTT.

In nucleotides, the CDR3 is TGCGCCAGCAGCTTGGACCCCCAGGTCGCGAACACCGGGGAGCTGTTTTTT. It encodes CASSLDPQVANTGELFF. J is TRBJ2-2 and V is TRBV5-1; D remains unclear. Trimming pared 0 bases from V and 0 bases from J, leaving 12 bases between. Germline-derived CDR1 and CDR2 are SGHRS and YFSETQ. The CDR3 is 17 amino acids.

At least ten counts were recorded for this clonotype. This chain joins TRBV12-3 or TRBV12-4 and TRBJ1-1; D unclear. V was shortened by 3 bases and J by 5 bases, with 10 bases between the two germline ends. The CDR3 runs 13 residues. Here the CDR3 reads CASSFYSGTEAFF. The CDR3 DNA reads TGTGCCAGCAGTTTTTACAGTGGAACTGAAGCTTTCTTT.

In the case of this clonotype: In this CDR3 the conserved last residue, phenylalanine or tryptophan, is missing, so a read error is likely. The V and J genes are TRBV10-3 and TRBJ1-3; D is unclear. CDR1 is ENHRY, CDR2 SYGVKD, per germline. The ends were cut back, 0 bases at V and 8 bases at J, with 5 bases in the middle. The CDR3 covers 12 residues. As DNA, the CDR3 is TGTGCCATCAGTGAGTCCGCGTACACCATATATTCT. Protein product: CAISESAYTIYS.

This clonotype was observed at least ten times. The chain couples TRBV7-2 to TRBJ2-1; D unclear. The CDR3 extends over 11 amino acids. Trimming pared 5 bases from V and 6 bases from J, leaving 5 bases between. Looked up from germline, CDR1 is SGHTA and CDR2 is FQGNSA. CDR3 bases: TGTGCCAGCAGCCGACGCAATGAGCAGTTCTTC. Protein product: CASSRRNEQFF.

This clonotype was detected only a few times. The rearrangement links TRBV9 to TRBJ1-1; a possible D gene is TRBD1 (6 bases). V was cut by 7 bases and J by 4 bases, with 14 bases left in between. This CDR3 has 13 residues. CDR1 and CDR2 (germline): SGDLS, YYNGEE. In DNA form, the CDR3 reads TGTGCCAGCGCGAGGGGGGGGGGCACTGAAGCTTTCTTT. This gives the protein CASARGGGTEAFF.

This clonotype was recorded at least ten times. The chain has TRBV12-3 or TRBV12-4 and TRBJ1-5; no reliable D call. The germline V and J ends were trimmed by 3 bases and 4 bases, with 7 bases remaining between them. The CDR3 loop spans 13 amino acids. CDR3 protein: CASSLDRNQPQHF. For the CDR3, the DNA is TGTGCCAGCAGTTTGGACCGAAATCAGCCCCAGCATTTT.

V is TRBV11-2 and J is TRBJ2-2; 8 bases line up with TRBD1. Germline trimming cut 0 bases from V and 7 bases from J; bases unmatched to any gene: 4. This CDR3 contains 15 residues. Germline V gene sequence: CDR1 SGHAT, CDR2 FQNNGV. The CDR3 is CASSLERTGFGELFF. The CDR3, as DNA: TGTGCCAGCAGCTTAGAGAGGACAGGGTTCGGGGAGCTGTTTTTT.

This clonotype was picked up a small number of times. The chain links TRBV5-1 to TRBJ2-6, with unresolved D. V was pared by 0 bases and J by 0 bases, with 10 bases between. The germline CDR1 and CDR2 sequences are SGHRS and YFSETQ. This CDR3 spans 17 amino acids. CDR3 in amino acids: CASSLGSRYSGANVLTF. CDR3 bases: TGCGCCAGCAGCTTGGGTTCCCGATACTCTGGGGCCAACGTCCTGACTTTC.

CDR3 nucleotides: TGTGCCAGCAGCATCACCGTGACACAGGCTGAGGTCGATGAGCAGTTCTTC. Its protein is CASSITVTQAEVDEQFF. This chain uses TRBV7-9 with TRBJ2-1; possibly TRBD1 for D (5 bases). Germline lookup yields CDR1 SEHNR and CDR2 FQNEAQ (reference sequence). Trimming removed 5 bases from V and 8 bases from J, with 25 bases in between. This CDR3 spans 17 amino acids.

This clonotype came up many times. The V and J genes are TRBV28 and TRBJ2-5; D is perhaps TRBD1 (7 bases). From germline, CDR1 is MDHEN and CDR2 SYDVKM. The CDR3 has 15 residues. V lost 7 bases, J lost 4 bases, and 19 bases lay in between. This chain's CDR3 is CASTSRGARGETQYF. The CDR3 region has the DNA TGTGCCAGCACCAGCAGGGGGGCGAGAGGAGAGACCCAGTACTTC.

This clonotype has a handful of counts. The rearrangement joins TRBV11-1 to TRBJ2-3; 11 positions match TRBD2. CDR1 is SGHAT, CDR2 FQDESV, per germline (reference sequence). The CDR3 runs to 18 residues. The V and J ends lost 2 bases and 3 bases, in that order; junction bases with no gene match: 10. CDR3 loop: CASSLRTSGSSGTDTQYF. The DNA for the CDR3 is TGTGCCAGCAGCTTAAGAACTAGCGGGAGCAGCGGTACAGATACGCAGTATTTT.

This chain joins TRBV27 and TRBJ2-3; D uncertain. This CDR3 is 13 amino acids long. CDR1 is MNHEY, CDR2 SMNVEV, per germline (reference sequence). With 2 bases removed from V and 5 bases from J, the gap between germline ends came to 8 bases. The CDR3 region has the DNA TGTGCCAGCAGTTTAGCGGTCGGAGATACGCAGTATTTT. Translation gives CASSLAVGDTQYF.

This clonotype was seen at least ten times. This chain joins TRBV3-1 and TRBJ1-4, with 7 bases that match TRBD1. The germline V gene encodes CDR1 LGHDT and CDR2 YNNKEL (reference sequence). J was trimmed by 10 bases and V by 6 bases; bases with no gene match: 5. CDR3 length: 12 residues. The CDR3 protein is CASSRGDRKLFF. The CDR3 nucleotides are TGTGCCAGCAGTCGGGGGGACAGAAAACTGTTTTTT.

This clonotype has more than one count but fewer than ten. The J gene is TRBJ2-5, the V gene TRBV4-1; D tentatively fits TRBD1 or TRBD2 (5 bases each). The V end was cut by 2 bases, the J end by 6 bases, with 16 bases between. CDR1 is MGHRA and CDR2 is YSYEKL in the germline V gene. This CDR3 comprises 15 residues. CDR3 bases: TGCGCCAGCAGCCAACCAGGGCCGGGACCTAAGACCCAGTACTTC. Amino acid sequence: CASSQPGPGPKTQYF.

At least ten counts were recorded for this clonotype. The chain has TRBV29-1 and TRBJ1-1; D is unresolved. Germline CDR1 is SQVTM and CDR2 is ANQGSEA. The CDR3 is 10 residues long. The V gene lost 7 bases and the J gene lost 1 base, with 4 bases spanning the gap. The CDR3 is CSGQNTEAFF. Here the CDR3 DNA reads TGCAGCGGGCAGAACACTGAAGCTTTCTTT.

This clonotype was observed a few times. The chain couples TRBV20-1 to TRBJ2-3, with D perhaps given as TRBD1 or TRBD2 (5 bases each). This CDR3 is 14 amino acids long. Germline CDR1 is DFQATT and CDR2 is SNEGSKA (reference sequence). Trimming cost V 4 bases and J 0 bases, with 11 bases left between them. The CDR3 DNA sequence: TGCAGTGCTACAGGGACCACTAGCACAGATACGCAGTATTTT. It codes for CSATGTTSTDTQYF.

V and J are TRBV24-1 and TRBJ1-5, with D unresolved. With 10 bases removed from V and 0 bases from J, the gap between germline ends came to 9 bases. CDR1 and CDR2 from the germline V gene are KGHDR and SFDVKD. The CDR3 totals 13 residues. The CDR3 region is CATGSNSNQPQHF. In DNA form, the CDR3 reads TGTGCCACGGGGTCTAATAGCAATCAGCCCCAGCATTTT.

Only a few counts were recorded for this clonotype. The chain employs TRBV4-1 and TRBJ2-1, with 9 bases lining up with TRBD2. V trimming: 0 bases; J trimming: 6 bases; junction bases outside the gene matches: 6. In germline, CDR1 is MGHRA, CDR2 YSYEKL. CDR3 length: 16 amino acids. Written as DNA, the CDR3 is TGCGCCAGCAGCCAAGAGGGCGGGAGGGCCAGCAATGAGCAGTTCTTC. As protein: CASSQEGGRASNEQFF.

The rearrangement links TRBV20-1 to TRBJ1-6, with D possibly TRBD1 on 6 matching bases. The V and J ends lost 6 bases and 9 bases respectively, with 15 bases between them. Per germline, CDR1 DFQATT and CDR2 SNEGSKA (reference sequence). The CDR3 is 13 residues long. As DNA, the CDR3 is TGCAGTGCCACAGGGTCCAGGGGTTCACCCCTCCACTTT. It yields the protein CSATGSRGSPLHF.

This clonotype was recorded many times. The CDR3: CASSPRTGVPYEQYF. DNA of the CDR3: TGTGCCAGCAGCCCTAGGACAGGGGTACCCTACGAGCAGTACTTC. This chain links TRBV7-3 with TRBJ2-7; TRBD1 matches at 9 bases. V was clipped by 5 bases and J by 2 bases; unmatched bases: 7. Germline V gene lookup returns CDR1 SGHTA and CDR2 FQGTGA. The CDR3 has 15 residues.

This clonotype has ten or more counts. CDR3 residues: CSARDRESQGLDQPQHF. The DNA of the CDR3 is TGCAGTGCTAGAGATCGCGAGAGCCAGGGCCTGGATCAGCCCCAGCATTTT. V usage is TRBV20-1 and J usage is TRBJ1-5; maybe TRBD1 (5 bases). The germline V and J ends were trimmed by 0 bases and 5 bases, with 20 bases remaining between them. The CDR3 extends over 17 amino acids. Germline V gene sequence: CDR1 DFQATT, CDR2 SNEGSKA (reference sequence).

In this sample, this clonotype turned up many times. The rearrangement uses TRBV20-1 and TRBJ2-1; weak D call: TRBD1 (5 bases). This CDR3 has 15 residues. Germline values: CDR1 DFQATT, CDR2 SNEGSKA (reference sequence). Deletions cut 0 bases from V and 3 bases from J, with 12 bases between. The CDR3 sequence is CSARDLSGNYNEQFF. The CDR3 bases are TGCAGTGCTAGAGATCTTTCAGGGAACTACAATGAGCAGTTCTTC.